This TCR beta chain was profiled in a study of blood T cell repertoires in COVID-19. For the study at large: The United States, Italy and Spain provided the acute and convalescent COVID-19 samples.

Germline loops: CDR1 SGHTA, CDR2 FQGNSA. V lost 5 bases to trimming and J lost 4 bases, with 14 bases between them. This CDR3 comprises 14 residues. Method: immunoSEQ multiplex PCR; TCRdb's copy keeps in-frame clones and lacks some. The profile shows about 97,000 clones, around 87% of them singletons. J is TRBJ2-5 and V is TRBV7-2, with no clear D. The source material was peripheral blood. This receptor was obtained from a human donor in a cohort sampled during active COVID-19. The CDR3 sequence is CASSPEVALETQYF. The CDR3 bases are TGTGCCAGCAGCCCCGAAGTGGCCTTAGAGACCCAGTACTTC.